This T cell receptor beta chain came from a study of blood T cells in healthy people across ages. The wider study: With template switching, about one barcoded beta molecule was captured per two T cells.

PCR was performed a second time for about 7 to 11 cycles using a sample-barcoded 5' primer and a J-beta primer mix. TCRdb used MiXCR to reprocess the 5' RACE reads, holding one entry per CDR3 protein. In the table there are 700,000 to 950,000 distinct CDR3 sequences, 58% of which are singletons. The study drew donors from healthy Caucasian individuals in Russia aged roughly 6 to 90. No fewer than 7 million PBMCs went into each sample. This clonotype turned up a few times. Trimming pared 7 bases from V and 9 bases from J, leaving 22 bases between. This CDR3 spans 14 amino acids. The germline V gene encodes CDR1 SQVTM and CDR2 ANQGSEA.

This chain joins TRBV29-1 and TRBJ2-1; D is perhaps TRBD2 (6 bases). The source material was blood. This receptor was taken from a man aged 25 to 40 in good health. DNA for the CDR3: TGCAGCGGGACGATGACTGTTATGGGGGGTGAGCAGTTCTTC. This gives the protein CSGTMTVMGGEQFF.